Below are 19 T cell receptor beta chains sequenced from a single sample in a study of blood T cell repertoires in COVID-19 (TCRdb year 2020). Library generation was performed with the immunoSEQ multiplex PCR assay. TCRdb's version of the immuneACCESS table is confined to in-frame rearrangements and falls short of the full clone set. An unresolved V gene accounts for under half of the shortfall where checked; the remainder is of unknown origin. The table for this sample lists more than 300,000 clones; about 87% of them were counted only once. The ten biggest clones cover about 6.3% of the sample. Sample: peripheral blood. The origin of the receptors is a woman in her 50s with COVID-19, enrolled during active disease.

This sequence joins TRBV7-8 and TRBJ2-7; 7 bases agree with TRBD1. In germline, CDR1 is SGHVS, CDR2 FQNEAQ. Trimming took 3 bases from V and 0 from J; bases not matched to a gene: 8. The CDR3 consists of 16 residues. Here the CDR3 reads CASSFTPRQGSYEQYF. DNA for the CDR3: TGTGCCAGCAGCTTTACACCCCGACAGGGCTCCTACGAGCAGTACTTC.

The rearrangement links TRBV7-2 to TRBJ1-3; no reliable D call. The CDR3 contains 13 residues. V lost 7 bases and J lost 4, with 11 bases in between. Germline CDR1 SGHTA, CDR2 FQGNSA. The CDR3, as DNA: TGTGCCAGCACCTTCGGGAGGGGAAACACCATATATTTT. Residues: CASTFGRGNTIYF. Based on the CDR3 plus reference TRBV7-2 and TRBJ1-3, the full variable domain is GAGVSQSPSNKVTEKGKDVELRCDPISGHTALYWYRQSLGQGLEFLIYFQGNSAPDKSGLPSDRFSAERTGGSVSTLTIQRTQQEDSAVYLCASTFGRGNTIYFGEGSWLTVV.

This chain connects TRBV9 to TRBJ1-4, with D hard to call. CDR3 length: 13 residues. CDR1 and CDR2 (germline): SGDLS, YYNGEE. V lost 3 bases, J lost 4 bases, and 7 bases lay in between. The CDR3 protein is CASSGGYNEKLFF. Written as DNA, the CDR3 is TGTGCCAGCAGCGGAGGGTATAATGAAAAACTGTTTTTT.

The chain carries TRBV10-1 and TRBJ1-1; TRBD1 might be the D (5 bases). CDR1 WNHNN and CDR2 SYGVQD come from the germline V gene (reference sequence). V lost 4 bases, J lost 1 base, and 13 bases lay in between. The CDR3 is 15 residues long. The CDR3 region is CASSGYRTGNTEAFF. The CDR3 nucleotides read TGCGCCAGCAGTGGTTACAGGACGGGGAACACTGAAGCTTTCTTT.

The sample holds one count of this clone. The CDR3 sequence: CASSVLSVSGNTIYF. The CDR3 DNA sequence: TGTGCCAGCAGTGTTCTCTCGGTTTCTGGAAACACCATATATTTT. The gene calls are TRBV2 and TRBJ1-3, with D unclear. Per germline, CDR1 SNHLY and CDR2 FYNNEI. The CDR3 sequence is 15 residues long. Trimming left V 4 bases short and J 1 base short, with 11 bases between.

The chain joins TRBV5-1 to TRBJ2-1; TRBD1 agrees at 8 bases. CDR1 is SGHRS and CDR2 is YFSETQ in the germline V gene. The CDR3 length is 15 residues. Germline trimming cut 6 bases from V and 0 bases from J; bases unmatched to any gene: 5. The CDR3 DNA reads as TGCGCCAGCAACGTAGGACAGGGCTCCTACAATGAGCAGTTCTTC. Its translation is CASNVGQGSYNEQFF.

CDR3 DNA sequence: TGCGCCAGCAGCCAAGACAGGGTATCACCCCTCCACTTT. It yields the protein CASSQDRVSPLHF. The rearrangement links TRBV4-3 to TRBJ1-6; maybe TRBD1 (5 bases). This CDR3 has 13 amino acids. Germline CDR1 and CDR2: LGHNA and YSLEER. The germline V and J ends were trimmed by 0 bases and 10 bases, with 7 bases remaining between them.

This clone is a singleton in its sample. The CDR3 is CASSLLGQGAGGANVLTF. Here the CDR3 DNA reads TGTGCCAGCAGCTTACTTGGTCAGGGGGCTGGAGGGGCCAACGTCCTGACTTTC. The chain recombines TRBV7-9 with TRBJ2-6, with TRBD1 identical over 8 bases. This CDR3 spans 18 amino acids. J gave up 4 bases and V 2 bases, and 10 bases lay outside the gene matches. From germline, CDR1 is SEHNR and CDR2 FQNEAQ (reference sequence).

The sample holds a few counts of this clone. This sequence joins TRBV30 and TRBJ1-5, with TRBD1 matching 7 bases. CDR1 is GTSNPN and CDR2 is SVGIG in the germline V gene (reference sequence). The CDR3 loop spans 16 amino acids. Trimming removed 0 bases from V and 0 bases from J; junction bases left unmatched: 5. The CDR3 DNA reads as TGTGCCTGGAGTGTCGACAGGGTTTATAGCAATCAGCCCCAGCATTTT. It codes for CAWSVDRVYSNQPQHF.

The chain joins TRBV27 to TRBJ2-3, with 7 positions matching TRBD2. V lost 3 bases, J lost 4 bases, and 16 bases stayed unmatched. The CDR3 is made up of 18 amino acids. CDR1 is MNHEY, CDR2 SMNVEV, per germline (reference sequence). CDR3 DNA sequence: TGTGCCAGCAGTTTGACCCCCCCGGCGGGAGAACCCGCAGATACGCAGTATTTT. It is translated as CASSLTPPAGEPADTQYF.

To note about this clone: An end of the junction does not agree with germline; a read error may underlie this. This CDR3 reads CASSLSNDRQYF. In DNA form, the CDR3 reads TGTGCCAGCAGTTTATCAAACGATAGGCAGTATTTT. V gene TRBV27 combines with J gene TRBJ2-3; D gene ambiguous. Germline V gene lookup returns CDR1 MNHEY and CDR2 SMNVEV (reference sequence). The CDR3 extends over 12 amino acids.

CDR3 bases: TGTGCCAGCAGCCAAGATATCCTACCGGGAGGACTGTTTTTT. This translates into CASSQDILPGGLFF. The chain joins TRBV3-1 (or the pseudogene TRBV3-2) to TRBJ1-4; D unclear. V gave up 0 bases and J gave up 13 bases, with 15 bases separating them. Germline values: CDR1 LGHDT, CDR2 YNNKEL (reference sequence). The CDR3 extends over 14 amino acids.

The rearrangement joins TRBV19 to TRBJ2-1, with TRBD2 matching over 13 bases. The trim removed 5 bases at V and 15 bases at J, leaving 19 bases unmatched. The CDR3 spans 17 residues. CDR1 is LNHDA, CDR2 SQIVND, per germline (reference sequence). Written as DNA, the CDR3 is TGTGCCAGTAGTTCCCCGGGACTAGCGGGAAGGGGGGCGAAGCGGTTCTTC. As protein: CASSSPGLAGRGAKRFF.

This clone was seen a handful of times. The chain is built from TRBV10-1 and TRBJ1-6; D might be TRBD1 (5 bases). This CDR3 spans 14 amino acids. Germline-derived CDR1 and CDR2 are WNHNN and SYGVQD (reference sequence). V was trimmed by 10 bases and J by 7 bases, leaving 17 bases between them. The CDR3 protein is CAIAYAGKNSPLHF. The CDR3 DNA is TGCGCCATCGCGTACGCAGGGAAGAATTCACCCCTCCACTTT.

V and J are TRBV11-2 and TRBJ2-3, with unresolved D. The CDR3 sequence is 15 residues long. In germline, CDR1 is SGHAT, CDR2 FQNNGV. The V and J ends lost 5 bases and 0 bases respectively, with 12 bases between them. CDR3 amino acids: CASSQTLGSTDTQYF. CDR3 DNA sequence: TGTGCCAGCAGCCAGACCCTAGGAAGCACAGATACGCAGTATTTT. The full variable domain, rest sourced from reference TRBV11-2 and TRBJ2-3, is EAGVAQSPRYKIIEKRQSVAFWCNPISGHATLYWYQQILGQGPKLLIQFQNNGVVDDSQLPKDRFSAERLKGVDSTLKIQPAKLEDSAVYLCASSQTLGSTDTQYFGPGTRLTVL.

In the case of this clone: In the same sample, other DNA sequences code for this CDR3. The chain recombines TRBV7-2 with TRBJ2-5; D gene unclear. Deletions cut 5 bases from V and 2 bases from J, with 3 bases between. Germline V gene lookup returns CDR1 SGHTA and CDR2 FQGNSA. The CDR3 loop spans 11 amino acids. CDR3 residues: CASSLQETQYF. CDR3 DNA sequence: TGTGCCAGCAGCCTTCAAGAGACCCAGTACTTC.

The chain is built from TRBV6-5 and TRBJ1-1; 7 positions match TRBD1. This CDR3 spans 14 amino acids. Germline V gene sequence: CDR1 MNHEY, CDR2 SVGAGI. V lost 4 bases to trimming and J lost 6 bases; unmatched junction nucleotides: 8. As DNA, the CDR3 is TGTGCCAGCAGTTTACGGGTCGGACAGGCTGAAGCTTTCTTT. It specifies CASSLRVGQAEAFF.

The chain employs TRBV25-1 and TRBJ1-5; the D gene is possibly TRBD1 (5 bases). Germline V gene data show CDR1 as MGHDK and CDR2 as SYGVNS. V was cut by 6 bases and J by 3 bases, with 9 bases left in between. This CDR3 has 13 residues. CDR3 sequence reads: CASSYRTNQPQHF. The CDR3 DNA is TGTGCCAGCAGCTACAGGACCAATCAGCCCCAGCATTTT.

The chain links TRBV18 to TRBJ1-2, with 7 bases identical to TRBD1. The CDR3 is made up of 14 amino acids. Germline trimming cut 2 bases from V and 3 bases from J; bases unmatched to any gene: 3. CDR1 is KGHSH, CDR2 LQKENI, per germline. CDR3 nucleotide sequence: TGTGCCAGCTCACCAACAGGGGTGGACTATGGCTACACCTTC. The encoded protein is CASSPTGVDYGYTF.